The next 18 T cell receptor beta chains were all read from a single sample in a study of monozygotic twins with inflammatory bowel disease (dated by TCRdb to between 2018 and 2020). Library creation used 5' RACE. The sequencer listed for this sample is Illumina HiSeq 2500. TCRdb reprocessed the raw reads; every CDR3 protein sequence is a single record, and DNA is not supplied. This sample's table lists 300,000 to 400,000 distinct CDR3 sequences. The ten most abundant clones make up just over 2.5% of the sample. The sequencing input was blood. These receptors all come from a human donor with ulcerative colitis or Crohn's disease, or a healthy co-twin of an affected twin (not recorded which).

The genes are TRBV12-3 or TRBV12-4 and TRBJ2-1; TCRdb proposes TRBD1, but this gene call is untestable without DNA. The CDR3 runs 15 residues. CDR3 loop: CASSSGQGLINEQFF.

This chain links TRBV5-5 with TRBJ2-3. This CDR3 region has 13 residues. Germline CDR1 reads SGHKS; CDR2 reads YYEKEE (reference sequence). The CDR3 is CASSPYSTDTQYF.

This rearrangement joins TRBV7-2 to TRBJ1-1; the D call of TRBD1 rests on TCRdb alone, since no DNA is present to check it. The CDR3 is made up of 15 amino acids. Germline V gene data show CDR1 as SGHTA and CDR2 as FQGNSA. CDR3 protein: CASSLYQGVNTEAFF.

V is TRBV12-3 or TRBV12-4 and J is TRBJ1-5; as DNA is missing, the TRBD1 call by TCRdb cannot be tested. This CDR3 comprises 13 residues. CDR3 loop: CASNDRGNQPQHF.

The rearrangement joins TRBV30 to TRBJ1-3. This CDR3 comprises 13 residues. Per the germline V gene, CDR1 is GTSNPN and CDR2 is SVGIG (reference sequence). The CDR3 region is CAWSVNSGNTIYF.

The rearrangement joins TRBV7-8 to TRBJ2-7; TCRdb's D gene call, TRBD1, goes unchecked for lack of DNA. This CDR3 contains 14 residues. Germline CDR1 is SGHVS and CDR2 is FQNEAQ. CDR3 residues: CASSLKRGEYEQYF.

This rearrangement joins TRBV7-9 to TRBJ2-7; TCRdb indicates TRBD2, and absent DNA this call remains unverified. Germline V gene data show CDR1 as SEHNR and CDR2 as FQNEAQ (reference sequence). This CDR3 contains 15 residues. The CDR3 is CASSLAPLAGAEQYF.

The V and J genes are TRBV5-1 and TRBJ2-3; TCRdb calls TRBD1, which cannot be checked without DNA. In germline, CDR1 is SGHRS, CDR2 YFSETQ. The CDR3 contains 13 residues. The chain's CDR3 is CASSGGQANTQYF. Drawing the rest from reference TRBV5-1 and TRBJ2-3, the complete variable domain is KAGVTQTPRYLIKTRGQQVTLSCSPISGHRSVSWYQQTPGQGLQFLFEYFSETQRNKGNFPGRFSGRQFSNSRSEMNVSTLELGDSALYLCASSGGQANTQYFGPGTRLTVL.

The chain recombines TRBV29-1 with TRBJ2-3; TCRdb proposes TRBD1, but this gene call is untestable without DNA. Germline V gene data show CDR1 as SQVTM and CDR2 as ANQGSEA. The CDR3 totals 12 residues. CDR3 amino acids: CSGTGITDTQYF.

The gene calls are TRBV7-2 and TRBJ2-7; TCRdb names TRBD1, which stays unverified in the absence of DNA. The CDR3 covers 15 residues. Germline CDR1 is SGHTA and CDR2 is FQGNSA. The CDR3 loop reads CASSFRQGGNYEQYF. The full variable domain, completed using reference TRBV7-2 and TRBJ2-7, is GAGVSQSPSNKVTEKGKDVELRCDPISGHTALYWYRQSLGQGLEFLIYFQGNSAPDKSGLPSDRFSAERTGGSVSTLTIQRTQQEDSAVYLCASSFRQGGNYEQYFGPGTRLTVT.

This CDR3 reads CATSDSGLAGSQETQYF. The V and J genes are TRBV24-1 and TRBJ2-5; the D call of TRBD2 rests on TCRdb alone, since no DNA is present to check it. Germline V gives CDR1 KGHDR, CDR2 SFDVKD. The CDR3 is 17 amino acids.

The gene calls are TRBV7-8 and TRBJ2-7; the TCRdb D gene call, TRBD2, has no DNA to confirm it. CDR3 length: 16 residues. Per the germline V gene, CDR1 is SGHVS and CDR2 is FQNEAQ. This chain's CDR3 is CASSLAPPGLPYEQYF.

The chain links TRBV12-3 or TRBV12-4 to TRBJ2-5; TCRdb indicates TRBD1, and absent DNA this call remains unverified. CDR3 size: 14 residues. CDR3 loop: CASSRDGPQETQYF.

The chain links TRBV11-2 to TRBJ2-1. Germline V gene sequence: CDR1 SGHAT, CDR2 FQNNGV. The CDR3 totals 12 residues. CDR3 in amino acids: CAGSLGSLGQFF.

This rearrangement joins TRBV7-3 to TRBJ1-6; TCRdb's D gene call, TRBD1, goes unchecked for lack of DNA. Germline assignment: CDR1 SGHTA and CDR2 FQGTGA. CDR3 length equals 16 residues. The chain's CDR3 is CASSQTPQGEDSPLHF.

The chain combines TRBV5-1 with TRBJ1-4; TCRdb reports TRBD1, a call that lacks DNA to check it against. Per germline, CDR1 SGHRS and CDR2 YFSETQ. This CDR3 has 15 amino acids. CDR3: CASNSGGRQNEKLFF.

This chain uses TRBV6-5 with TRBJ1-4; checking the TCRdb D call of TRBD1 is not possible without DNA. The CDR3 is made up of 17 amino acids. Germline V gives CDR1 MNHEY, CDR2 SVGAGI. The CDR3 reads CASSYRVGQGLNEKLFF.

The rearrangement links TRBV7-2 to TRBJ2-1; TCRdb proposes TRBD1, but this gene call is untestable without DNA. The CDR3 runs 14 residues. Germline V lookup: CDR1 SGHTA, CDR2 FQGNSA. CDR3 in amino acids: CASSVGTAYNEQFF.